Presented here are 18 T cell receptor beta chains from one specimen sequenced in a study of blood T cell repertoires in COVID-19. The data were produced by immunoSEQ multiplex PCR, yet TCRdb's version contains in-frame clones alone and is incomplete. The repertoire has about 72,000 clones, roughly 80% of them found once; the top ten carry about 6.2%. Sequences were obtained from peripheral blood. These receptors originate from a man aged 55 to 70 with acute or convalescent COVID-19.

This chain links TRBV12-3 or TRBV12-4 with TRBJ2-5; 9 bases agree with TRBD1. V lost 8 bases to trimming and J lost 5 bases; unmatched junction nucleotides: 6. The CDR3 is made up of 13 amino acids. The chain's CDR3 is CASGTGGAETQYF. CDR3 sequence (DNA): TGTGCCAGCGGAACAGGGGGCGCGGAGACCCAGTACTTC.

The V gene is TRBV6-2 or TRBV6-3, the J gene TRBJ2-7, with D maybe TRBD2 (6 bases). Trimming cost V 5 bases and J 1 base, with 15 bases left between them. The CDR3 extends over 15 amino acids. In germline, CDR1 is MNHEY, CDR2 SVGEGT. CDR3 protein: CASSTPWRASYEQYV. CDR3 in DNA: TGTGCCAGCAGTACCCCGTGGAGGGCATCCTACGAGCAGTACGTC.

This sequence joins TRBV4-3 and TRBJ1-6; a possible D gene is TRBD1 (5 bases). Looked up from germline, CDR1 is LGHNA and CDR2 is YSLEER. The V end was cut by 0 bases, the J end by 5 bases, with 11 bases between. This CDR3 has 16 amino acids. CDR3 bases: TGCGCCAGCAGCCAAGATGGGGGGATTGATAATTCACCCCTCCACTTT. This encodes CASSQDGGIDNSPLHF.

J is TRBJ1-5 and V is TRBV5-6; 9 bases agree with TRBD1. Germline values: CDR1 SGHDT, CDR2 YYEEEE. V gave up 4 bases and J gave up 7 bases; unmatched junction bases: 12. The CDR3 runs 16 residues. CDR3: CASSTDRDRVVQPQHF. CDR3 nucleotide sequence: TGTGCCAGCAGCACTGACCGGGACAGGGTAGTACAGCCCCAGCATTTT. Full variable domain (remainder filled in from reference TRBV5-6 and TRBJ1-5): DAGVTQSPTHLIKTRGQQVTLRCSPKSGHDTVSWYQQALGQGPQFIFQYYEEEERQRGNFPDRFSGHQFPNYSSELNVNALLLGDSALYLCASSTDRDRVVQPQHFGDGTRLSIL.

This clone was seen a handful of times. This CDR3 is CASSLVTVQLNTGELFF. The CDR3 DNA is TGTGCCAGCAGCTTGGTTACAGTCCAATTGAACACCGGGGAGCTGTTTTTT. V and J are TRBV5-6 and TRBJ2-2; D gene ambiguous. The CDR3 sequence is 17 residues long. The germline V gene encodes CDR1 SGHDT and CDR2 YYEEEE. The ends were cut back, 0 bases at V and 1 base at J, with 13 bases in the middle.

The genes are TRBV6-2 or TRBV6-3 and TRBJ1-2, with D maybe TRBD1 (6 bases). The germline V and J ends were trimmed by 2 bases and 5 bases, with 12 bases remaining between them. The CDR3 loop spans 14 amino acids. Per the germline V gene, CDR1 is MNHEY and CDR2 is SVGEGT. CDR3 bases: TGTGCCAGCAGTTACAGCACAGGGCCATATGGCTACACCTTC. Its protein product is CASSYSTGPYGYTF.

The genes are TRBV7-9 and TRBJ1-2, with 8 bases that match TRBD1. V shed 5 bases, J shed 3 bases, and the junction held 5 bases outside the gene matches. The CDR3 loop spans 14 amino acids. CDR1 is SEHNR and CDR2 is FQNEAQ in the germline V gene (reference sequence). CDR3 amino acids: CASSNQGADYGYTF. CDR3 sequence (DNA): TGTGCCAGCAGCAATCAGGGGGCTGACTATGGCTACACCTTC. The full variable domain, its missing parts supplied by reference TRBV7-9 and TRBJ1-2, is DTGVSQNPRHKITKRGQNVTFRCDPISEHNRLYWYRQTLGQGPEFLTYFQNEAQLEKSRLLSDRFSAERPKGSFSTLEIQRTEQGDSAMYLCASSNQGADYGYTFGSGTRLTVV.

The chain is built from TRBV19 and TRBJ1-1, with TRBD1 matching over 7 bases. This CDR3 is 15 amino acids long. Unmatched junction bases numbered 3, after V lost 1 base and J lost 1 base. Germline-derived CDR1 and CDR2 are LNHDA and SQIVND (reference sequence). In DNA, the CDR3 is TGTGCCAGTAGTATAGGTCCAGGGGGGAACACTGAAGCTTTCTTT. Translating it yields CASSIGPGGNTEAFF.

The chain couples TRBV7-9 to TRBJ1-6, with D perhaps TRBD1 (6 bases). The CDR3 sequence is 14 residues long. Germline values: CDR1 SEHNR, CDR2 FQNEAQ (reference sequence). The V end was cut by 3 bases, the J end by 6 bases, with 9 bases between. CDR3 sequence (DNA): TGTGCCAGCAGCTTGATACAGGGTAATTCACCCCTCCACTTT. This sequence encodes CASSLIQGNSPLHF.

The chain combines TRBV30 with TRBJ2-3, with 11 bases fitting TRBD1. Per the germline V gene, CDR1 is GTSNPN and CDR2 is SVGIG (reference sequence). The CDR3 covers 14 residues. With V trimmed by 3 bases and J by 3 bases, 2 bases remained unmatched. The CDR3: CAWRDRGRTDTQYF. CDR3 sequence (DNA): TGTGCCTGGAGGGACAGGGGGCGGACAGATACGCAGTATTTT.

The chain employs TRBV5-1 and TRBJ1-1, with D possibly being TRBD1 (5 bases). CDR1 is SGHRS, CDR2 YFSETQ, per germline. CDR3 size: 15 residues. The V and J ends lost 4 bases and 5 bases respectively, with 18 bases between them. This CDR3 is CASSIGTGARTEAFF. CDR3 sequence (DNA): TGCGCCAGCAGCATCGGGACTGGGGCGAGGACTGAAGCTTTCTTT. Using reference TRBV5-1 and TRBJ1-1 for the parts outside the CDR3, the full variable domain is KAGVTQTPRYLIKTRGQQVTLSCSPISGHRSVSWYQQTPGQGLQFLFEYFSETQRNKGNFPGRFSGRQFSNSRSEMNVSTLELGDSALYLCASSIGTGARTEAFFGQGTRLTVV.

This chain connects TRBV19 to TRBJ2-1; 8 bases map to TRBD2. The J segment lost 0 bases and the V segment lost 5 bases, leaving 3 bases of the junction unmatched. Germline assignment: CDR1 LNHDA and CDR2 SQIVND (reference sequence). The CDR3 consists of 15 residues. The CDR3 sequence is CASSVAGGSYNEQFF. DNA of the CDR3: TGTGCCAGTAGTGTTGCGGGGGGCTCCTACAATGAGCAGTTCTTC.

The chain recombines TRBV4-1 with TRBJ2-7, with 12 bases aligning to TRBD2. Germline-derived CDR1 and CDR2 are MGHRA and YSYEKL. The J segment lost 0 bases and the V segment lost 1 base, leaving 4 bases of the junction unmatched. This CDR3 comprises 17 residues. This CDR3 reads CASSQGWTSGVSYEQYF. CDR3 sequence (DNA): TGCGCCAGCAGCCAAGGTTGGACTAGCGGGGTCTCCTACGAGCAGTACTTC.

This chain joins TRBV4-3 and TRBJ1-4; maybe TRBD1 (5 bases). This CDR3 is 15 amino acids long. Germline V gene lookup returns CDR1 LGHNA and CDR2 YSLEER. V lost 4 bases and J lost 8, with 17 bases in between. This CDR3 is CASSPPGGLGEKLFF. The DNA for the CDR3 is TGCGCCAGCAGCCCTCCCGGGGGTCTCGGGGAAAAACTGTTTTTT.

CDR3 loop: CASRGEAEKLFF. CDR3 sequence (DNA): TGTGCCAGCAGAGGGGAGGCTGAAAAACTGTTTTTT. The chain carries TRBV2 and TRBJ1-4; D possibly corresponds to TRBD1 (5 bases). The V and J ends lost 6 bases and 7 bases respectively, with 9 bases between them. Germline V lookup: CDR1 SNHLY, CDR2 FYNNEI. There are 12 residues in the CDR3. The complete variable domain, with remaining parts taken from reference TRBV2 and TRBJ1-4, reads EPEVTQTPSHQVTQMGQEVILRCVPISNHLYFYWYRQILGQKVEFLVSFYNNEISEKSEIFDDQFSVERPDGSNFTLKIRSTKLEDSAMYFCASRGEAEKLFFGSGTQLSVL.

The gene calls are TRBV18 and TRBJ1-2; 10 positions agree with TRBD1. Germline CDR1 KGHSH, CDR2 LQKENI. The CDR3 consists of 15 residues. The ends lost 0 bases at V and 7 bases at J; junction bases unmatched: 5. As DNA, the CDR3 is TGTGCCAGCTCACCACCCCAGACAGGGGGCACTGGCTACACCTTC. This translates into CASSPPQTGGTGYTF.

This chain uses TRBV7-2 with TRBJ1-1; possibly TRBD1 for D (6 bases). V lost 4 bases and J 2 bases, leaving 14 bases between the germline ends. Per germline, CDR1 SGHTA and CDR2 FQGNSA. The CDR3 length is 15 residues. DNA of the CDR3: TGTGCCAGCAGCTCACAGGGAAAGGGTAACACTGAAGCTTTCTTT. It translates to CASSSQGKGNTEAFF.

The chain employs TRBV7-2 and TRBJ1-2; TRBD1 might be the D (6 bases). The germline CDR1 and CDR2 sequences are SGHTA and FQGNSA. The CDR3 runs 14 residues. Trimming shortened V by 5 bases and J by 2 bases, and 12 bases separated the two germline ends. The CDR3 DNA sequence: TGTGCCAGCAGCACAGGACAGTCAAACTATGGCTACACCTTC. Its protein product is CASSTGQSNYGYTF.